A single sample is the source of the 11 T cell receptor beta chains below, sequenced in a study of OX40 agonist ivuxolimab in advanced cancers. The assay was immunoSEQ multiplex PCR, and TCRdb's table has in-frame clones only and misses some. The repertoire consists of around 60,000 clones, with approximately 92% occurring once and the leading ten covering about 12%. Sequencing was performed on CD4+ or CD8+ T cells sorted from blood, taken in a trial of the OX40 agonist ivuxolimab. These receptors came from an adult with an advanced solid tumor such as melanoma, head and neck, liver or kidney cancer.

This rearrangement joins TRBV18 to TRBJ2-3; D may be TRBD1 (5 bases). V was trimmed by 8 bases and J by 6 bases, leaving 18 bases between them. There are 14 residues in the CDR3. Germline CDR1 and CDR2: KGHSH and LQKENI. CDR3 amino acids: CASGPQGSLDTQYF. CDR3 sequence (DNA): TGTGCCAGCGGGCCGCAGGGATCCCTCGATACGCAGTATTTT.

This clone appeared many times. This chain uses TRBV19 with TRBJ2-3; 12 positions match TRBD2. The V gene's germline CDR1 is LNHDA and CDR2 SQIVND (reference sequence). J was trimmed by 2 bases and V by 1 base; bases with no gene match: 7. The CDR3 totals 18 residues. DNA for the CDR3: TGTGCCAGTAGTATAGGCCCTAGCGGGGGGGCCGTCACAGATACGCAGTATTTT. It specifies CASSIGPSGGAVTDTQYF.

The V and J genes are TRBV13 and TRBJ2-1; the match to TRBD2 covers 13 bases. CDR3 length: 16 residues. The germline CDR1 and CDR2 sequences are PRHDT and FYEKMQ (reference sequence). V shed 5 bases, J shed 4 bases, and the junction held 5 bases outside the gene matches. This CDR3 is CASSHWGLAGYNEQFF. DNA of the CDR3: TGTGCCAGCAGCCATTGGGGACTAGCGGGGTACAATGAGCAGTTCTTC.

The V call is TRBV9, the J call TRBJ2-7; no clear D gene. In germline, CDR1 is SGDLS, CDR2 YYNGEE. This CDR3 comprises 13 residues. Trimming stripped 4 bases from V and 0 bases from J, with 8 bases between. In nucleotides, the CDR3 is TGTGCCAGCAGCCCTGTTAACTCCTACGAGCAGTACTTC. This sequence encodes CASSPVNSYEQYF.

The J gene is TRBJ1-5, the V gene TRBV5-5; D is unclear. Germline V gene sequence: CDR1 SGHKS, CDR2 YYEKEE (reference sequence). V lost 4 bases to trimming and J lost 0 bases, with 11 bases between them. The CDR3 sequence is 15 residues long. The CDR3 sequence: CASSLGPYSNQPQHF. CDR3 nucleotides: TGTGCCAGCAGCCTCGGGCCCTATAGCAATCAGCCCCAGCATTTT.

This chain connects TRBV7-6 to TRBJ2-1, with 9 bases matching TRBD2. This CDR3 has 15 amino acids. Trimming cost V 0 bases and J 8 bases; bases outside gene matches: 5. CDR1 is SGHVS, CDR2 FNYEAQ, per germline. CDR3 DNA: TGTGCCAGCAGCTTAGCGGGACTAGCCATATATGAGCAGTTCTTC. This encodes CASSLAGLAIYEQFF.

The V gene is TRBV27, the J gene TRBJ2-7; 10 bases agree with TRBD1. Germline V gene lookup returns CDR1 MNHEY and CDR2 SMNVEV (reference sequence). The trim removed 6 bases at V and 3 bases at J, leaving 5 bases unmatched. This CDR3 is built from 14 residues. The CDR3 spells CASRGTGVVYEQYF. Written as DNA, the CDR3 is TGTGCCAGCAGAGGGACAGGGGTTGTCTACGAGCAGTACTTC.

The rearrangement joins TRBV30 to TRBJ2-1; 8 bases line up with TRBD1. The germline V gene has CDR1 GTSNPN and CDR2 SVGIG (reference sequence). With 2 bases clipped from V and 9 bases from J, the junction kept 6 bases outside the gene matches. CDR3 length equals 13 residues. The CDR3 region is CAWSWTGRPEQFF. In nucleotides, the CDR3 is TGTGCCTGGAGTTGGACAGGGCGTCCTGAGCAGTTCTTC.

This clone occurred once. J is TRBJ2-3 and V is TRBV7-8, with D uncertain. This CDR3 region has 13 residues. The V end was cut by 0 bases, the J end by 6 bases, with 7 bases between. Germline V gives CDR1 SGHVS, CDR2 FQNEAQ. CDR3 nucleotide sequence: TGTGCCAGCAGCTTAGCGCTCAAGGATACGCAGTATTTT. It is translated as CASSLALKDTQYF.

The chain joins TRBV4-1 to TRBJ2-1, with D hard to call. The CDR3 is 11 residues long. The V end was cut by 2 bases, the J end by 14 bases, with 10 bases between. The germline V gene has CDR1 MGHRA and CDR2 YSYEKL. The CDR3 region is CASSQSLLKFF. Here the CDR3 DNA reads TGCGCCAGCAGCCAATCATTGCTGAAGTTCTTC.

The chain uses TRBV9 and TRBJ2-1; 8 bases are a match to TRBD2. Trimming cost V 0 bases and J 5 bases; bases outside gene matches: 4. The CDR3 extends over 15 amino acids. From germline, CDR1 is SGDLS and CDR2 YYNGEE. The CDR3 spells CASSVAGGRNNEQFF. CDR3 DNA sequence: TGTGCCAGCAGCGTAGCTGGCGGGAGGAACAATGAGCAGTTCTTC.